The 11 T cell receptor beta chains given below trace back to one sample, sequenced in a study of T cell changes during pregnancy in multiple sclerosis. Repertoires were generated with immunoSEQ multiplex PCR, while TCRdb's copy carries only in-frame clones and drops some. The sample contains 70,000 to 90,000 clones, about 91% of which appear only once. The material was PBMCs, obtained in the first trimester of pregnancy. The receptors stem from a female donor in good health, serving as a control in a pregnancy study. Some clones in this sample may be carry-over from other donors' samples.

V usage is TRBV7-9 and J usage is TRBJ1-4; D is perhaps TRBD1 (5 bases). Germline CDR1 is SEHNR and CDR2 is FQNEAQ (reference sequence). Trimming removed 1 base at V and 5 bases at J, with 11 bases between. The CDR3 has 15 amino acids. The CDR3: CASSLEFGGNEKLFF. The DNA of the CDR3 is TGTGCCAGCAGCTTAGAATTCGGGGGGAATGAAAAACTGTTTTTT.

In DNA form, the CDR3 reads TGTGCCAGCACCTCAGGGACAGGCACTGAAGCTTTCTTT. This encodes CASTSGTGTEAFF. The chain couples TRBV27 to TRBJ1-1; 8 bases agree with TRBD1. This CDR3 region has 13 residues. CDR1 is MNHEY and CDR2 is SMNVEV in the germline V gene (reference sequence). Trimming cost V 7 bases and J 4 bases; bases outside gene matches: 5.

The V and J genes are TRBV5-1 and TRBJ1-1; a possible D gene is TRBD1 (6 bases). Per germline, CDR1 SGHRS and CDR2 YFSETQ. The CDR3 runs 14 residues. V was trimmed by 2 bases and J by 4 bases, leaving 12 bases between them. The DNA of the CDR3 is TGCGCCAGCAGCTTAGCGAGGGGGAGCACTGAAGCTTTCTTT. Protein product: CASSLARGSTEAFF.

J is TRBJ2-6 and V is TRBV5-1; D gene unclear. This CDR3 is 16 amino acids long. The V gene lost 0 bases and the J gene lost 2 bases, with 9 bases spanning the gap. Germline V CDR1 and CDR2: SGHRS, YFSETQ. The CDR3 sequence is CASSLAIQTGANVLTF. CDR3 nucleotide sequence: TGCGCCAGCAGCTTGGCCATCCAGACTGGGGCCAACGTCCTGACTTTC.

V usage is TRBV15 and J usage is TRBJ2-7; a possible D gene is TRBD1 (5 bases). V lost 0 bases and J 2 bases, leaving 14 bases between the germline ends. The length of the CDR3 is 16 residues. CDR1 and CDR2 (germline): LNHNV, YYDKDF (reference sequence). The CDR3 region is CATSRDSRAKTYEQYF. CDR3 nucleotides: TGTGCCACCAGCAGAGATTCCAGGGCGAAAACCTACGAGCAGTACTTC.

V gene TRBV2 combines with J gene TRBJ2-1; 7 bases map to TRBD1. This CDR3 has 14 residues. J was trimmed by 6 bases and V by 7 bases; bases with no gene match: 9. Germline V lookup: CDR1 SNHLY, CDR2 FYNNEI. CDR3 DNA sequence: TGTGCCAGCACCCGCAGAGGGACAGTCAATGAGCAGTTCTTC. Its protein product is CASTRRGTVNEQFF.

The rearrangement uses TRBV11-2 and TRBJ2-1; D may be TRBD2 (6 bases). This CDR3 has 15 residues. In germline, CDR1 is SGHAT, CDR2 FQNNGV. The V end lost 1 base, the J end lost 7 bases, and 14 bases lay between the germline ends. The chain's CDR3 is CASSLVFPSENEQFF. In nucleotides, the CDR3 is TGTGCCAGCAGCTTAGTCTTCCCTAGCGAGAATGAGCAGTTCTTC.

This chain connects TRBV27 to TRBJ2-7; D gene ambiguous. This CDR3 region has 13 residues. With 6 bases removed from V and 0 bases from J, the gap between germline ends came to 9 bases. Germline V gives CDR1 MNHEY, CDR2 SMNVEV (reference sequence). The CDR3 is CASRKMSSYEQYF. In DNA, the CDR3 is TGTGCCAGCAGGAAGATGAGCTCCTACGAGCAGTACTTC.

The V gene is TRBV19, the J gene TRBJ2-5; the match to TRBD2 covers 8 bases. V dropped 3 bases and J dropped 5; count of bases not matched to a gene: 8. CDR3 length equals 15 residues. Germline CDR1 is LNHDA and CDR2 is SQIVND (reference sequence). The CDR3 sequence is CASSIAGGGGETQYF. DNA for the CDR3: TGTGCCAGTAGTATCGCGGGGGGCGGTGGGGAGACCCAGTACTTC.

On this clone itself: Because the CDR3's place on the DNA is in doubt, the DNA is left out and the CDR3 is given as listed by TCRdb. The chain links TRBV19 to TRBJ2-1; the table's D gene call, TRBD2, was not cross checked with the DNA. Germline values: CDR1 LNHDA, CDR2 SQIVND (reference sequence). The CDR3 is 14 residues long, ends included. CDR3 amino acids: CASSISALANEQFF.

The chain is built from TRBV18 and TRBJ2-5; TRBD1 matches 8 bases. Trimming removed 3 bases from V and 5 bases from J; junction bases left unmatched: 5. There are 14 residues in the CDR3. The germline V gene has CDR1 KGHSH and CDR2 LQKENI. The CDR3 region has the DNA TGTGCCAGCTCACCTTCGGACAGGGACGAGACCCAGTACTTC. Encoded protein: CASSPSDRDETQYF.